This T cell receptor (beta chain) was observed in a study of cytomegalovirus exposure and HLA in healthy donors. Background on the study: Among around 170 million T cells, an earlier analysis found roughly 120 million unique TCR beta sequences.

The CDR3 consists of 14 residues. Looked up from germline, CDR1 is MNHEY and CDR2 is SVGAGI. V dropped 2 bases and J dropped 6 bases, with 14 bases sitting between them. Concerning this clone itself: Its antigen is as yet unknown.

Findings and caveats of the study: More clonal expansion characterized HLA-associated TCR beta chains than equally common others in a later analysis.

Vbeta (60) and Jbeta (13) primers were used in the PCR. Generated by immunoSEQ multiplex PCR, the TCRdb table keeps only in-frame clones and is missing some. The sample lists roughly 98,000 clones; roughly 79% were seen once. Sequencing used PBMCs. This chain connects TRBV6-5 to TRBJ2-7; no clear D. This TCR derives from a woman between 65 and 79 years old in good health and CMV-seropositive. CDR3 sequence reads: CASSYTVPSGEQYF. The CDR3 DNA is TGTGCCAGCAGTTACACCGTACCTAGTGGCGAGCAGTACTTC.